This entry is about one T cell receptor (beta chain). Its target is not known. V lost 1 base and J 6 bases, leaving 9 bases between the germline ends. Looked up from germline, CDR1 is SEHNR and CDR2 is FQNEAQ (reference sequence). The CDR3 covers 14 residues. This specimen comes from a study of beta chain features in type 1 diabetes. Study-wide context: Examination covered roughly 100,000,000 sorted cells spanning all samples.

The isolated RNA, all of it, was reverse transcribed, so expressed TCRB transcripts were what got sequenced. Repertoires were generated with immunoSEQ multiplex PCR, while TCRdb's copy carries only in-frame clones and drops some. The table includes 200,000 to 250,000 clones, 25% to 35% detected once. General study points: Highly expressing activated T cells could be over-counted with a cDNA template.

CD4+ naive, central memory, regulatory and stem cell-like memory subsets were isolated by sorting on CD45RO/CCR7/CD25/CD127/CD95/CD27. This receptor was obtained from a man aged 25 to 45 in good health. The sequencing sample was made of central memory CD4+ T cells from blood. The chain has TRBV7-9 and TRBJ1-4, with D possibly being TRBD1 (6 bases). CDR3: CASSLGGPDEKLFF. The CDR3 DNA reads TGTGCCAGCAGCTTAGGGGGGCCTGATGAAAAACTGTTTTTT.